The subject of this entry is one T cell receptor (delta chain). Its antigen is undetermined. The data stem from a study of Vδ1+ human thymocytes. Study observations and caveats: Despite high sort purity, approximately 20% of thymic T cell receptor delta sequences were Vdelta2. Thymic TRG and TRD repertoires appeared highly polyclonal.

Alphabeta T cells were depleted, then CD3+ Vdelta1+ Vdelta2- thymocytes were FACS-sorted. Extracted RNA was reverse transcribed into cDNA. Multiplex PCR used pooled V-gene forward primers and a constant-region reverse primer to amplify CDR3s. TCRdb re-processed the multiplex PCR reads via CATT. The sample includes roughly 55,000 delta-chain clones, less than 20% seen only once; the top ten take under 0.6%. The CDR3 is made up of 15 amino acids. Germline CDR1 TSWWSYY, CDR2 QGS. The V end was cut by 3 bases, the J end by 3 bases, with 14 bases between. The V call is TRDV1, the J call TRDJ1; the D gene is possibly TRDD3 (5 bases). The sequence was obtained from a boy less than two years old who had congenital heart surgery. Sample: Vdelta1+ gamma-delta thymocytes from the thymus. Noted subset: FACS-sorted CD3+ TCRalphabeta- TCRVdelta1+ TCRVdelta2- thymocytes. Here the CDR3 DNA reads TGTGCTCTTGGGGAGCTGAGACTGGAGGCCGATAAACTCATCTTT. Its protein product is CALGELRLEADKLIF.